A selection of T cell receptor beta chains follows, all from one sample in a study of T-cell reconstitution after alpha-beta-depleted transplantation in children. TCRdb reprocessed the PCR reads with MiXCR, giving one entry per CDR3 protein. The sample includes about 1,000,000 distinct CDR3 sequences, roughly 31% of them seen just once. The sample in question was PBMCs, mostly from graft donor cells, obtained 360 days after TCRalphabeta/CD19-depleted stem cell transplant. These receptors were taken from a boy younger than two who had a stem cell transplant for SCID, so the T cells may come from the graft donor. CDR3s include the opening cysteine and the closing phenylalanine or tryptophan. The D gene is left open where the match is weak. Not all rows give a size; the values are once, few, many and, for expanded clones, a class.

>15|TRBJ2-7|TRBV7-8|-|-
TGTGCCAGCAGCCCAAGACTGGGGAGCTCCTACGAGCAGTACTTC
CASSPRLGSSYEQYF
>16|TRBJ1-2|TRBV4-1|TRBD1|few
TGCGCCAGCAGGGGGAGAAAGGGGGCGCGCGGCTATGGCTACACCTTC
CASRGRKGARGYGYTF
>17|TRBJ2-2|TRBV15|TRBD1|-
TGTGCCACCAGCAGAAGTTACAGGGGCCTGGAAACCGGGGAGCTGTTTTTT
CATSRSYRGLETGELFF
>16|TRBJ2-1|TRBV7-9|-|-
TGTGCCAGCAGCCAAGAGGGGGGCGGACAGTACAATGAGCAGTTCTTC
CASSQEGGGQYNEQFF
>17|TRBJ2-1|TRBV21-1|-|-
TGTGCCAGCAGCAAGGGAGGGAAGAGGAGTTCCTACAATGAGCAGTTCTTC
CASSKGGKRSSYNEQFF
>11|TRBJ1-1|TRBV29-1|-|few
TGCAGCGGTTGGAGGGGCACTGAAGCTTTCTTT
CSGWRGTEAFF
>18|TRBJ2-7|TRBV4-1|TRBD2|-
TGCGCCAGCAGCCAAGATAGAGGACTAGCGGGGGGGACCTACGAGCAGTACTTC
CASSQDRGLAGGTYEQYF
>17|TRBJ2-1|TRBV12-3/TRBV12-4|-|few
TGTGCCAGCAGTTTAAGGGGGGACGCGAGCTCCTACAATGAGCAGTTCTTC
CASSLRGDASSYNEQFF
>14|TRBJ2-3|TRBV7-2|TRBD1|few
TGTGCCAGCAGCCAGGGGGTTGGCACAGATACGCAGTATTTT
CASSQGVGTDTQYF
>15|TRBJ2-1|TRBV6-1|TRBD1|few
TGTGCCAGCAGTAAAGGACAGGGGTTATACAATGAGCAGTTCTTC
CASSKGQGLYNEQFF
>16|TRBJ2-1|TRBV28|TRBD1|many
TGTGCCAGCAGTTTGGGGCAGGGGGAGATATACAATGAGCAGTTCTTC
CASSLGQGEIYNEQFF
>13|TRBJ2-5|TRBV7-3|TRBD1|few
TGTGCCAGCAGCCCCGACAGGGTAGGGACCCAGTACTTC
CASSPDRVGTQYF
>14|TRBJ2-7|TRBV5-5|-|few
TGTGCCAGCAGCCCCCGGCGCACAGACTACGAGCAGTACTTC
CASSPRRTDYEQYF
>13|TRBJ2-3|TRBV7-2|-|many
TGTGCCAGCAGTTTAGACCGCACAGATACGCAGTATTTT
CASSLDRTDTQYF
>12|TRBJ1-1|TRBV28|-|few
TGTGCCAGCAGTATTCGAGACACTGAAGCTTTCTTT
CASSIRDTEAFF
>14|TRBJ1-2|TRBV29-1|-|few
TGCAGCGTTGATTCTCCGGAGGACAGCTATGGCTACACCTTC
CSVDSPEDSYGYTF
>14|TRBJ2-1|TRBV9|TRBD1|-
TGTGCCAGCAGCGTACGGGACAGCTACAATGAGCAGTTCTTC
CASSVRDSYNEQFF
>13|TRBJ1-2|TRBV20-1|TRBD1|-
TGCAGTGGTCGGGACAGGGCTAACTATGGCTACACCTTC
CSGRDRANYGYTF
>15|TRBJ2-7|TRBV9|-|-
TGTGCCAGCAGCCGGATCACGGCTCGGGGGTACGAGCAGTACTTC
CASSRITARGYEQYF
>15|TRBJ2-7|TRBV9|TRBD1|-
TGTGCCAGCAGCACCCGGACAGGGGGCCCATACGAGCAGTACTTC
CASSTRTGGPYEQYF
>15|TRBJ2-1|TRBV29-1|TRBD2|few
TGCAGCGTTCGGTCTTGGACTAGCGGATACAATGAGCAGTTCTTC
CSVRSWTSGYNEQFF
>12|TRBJ2-3|TRBV5-1|-|few
TGCGCCAGCAGCCAGTTCACAGATACGCAGTATTTT
CASSQFTDTQYF
>11|TRBJ2-7|TRBV30|TRBD2|few
TGTGCCTGCCATCGGGGGGGCGAGCAGTACTTC
CACHRGGEQYF
>17|TRBJ1-6|TRBV7-2|TRBD1|few
TGTGCCAGCAGCTTAGGACAGGGAGGGTATTATAATTCACCCCTCCACTTT
CASSLGQGGYYNSPLHF
>16|TRBJ1-1|TRBV27|-|few
TGTGCCAGCGCGCGAGGCTTGGGGACATATTACACTGAAGCTTTCTTT
CASARGLGTYYTEAFF
>16|TRBJ2-4|TRBV9|TRBD1|few
TGTGCCAGCAGCGTAGCCGGGACAGGGGGTCAAAACATTCAGTACTTC
CASSVAGTGGQNIQYF
>17|TRBJ2-1|TRBV15|TRBD1|-
TGTGCCACCAGCAGAGGGACAGGGGGCCCATCCTACAATGAGCAGTTCTTC
CATSRGTGGPSYNEQFF
>12|TRBJ1-6|TRBV20-1|-|-
TGCAGTGCCCCAGGATTGAGGGGGGCCCTCCACTTT
CSAPGLRGALHF
>11|TRBJ1-1|TRBV2|-|many
TGTGCCAGCAGATCGGGGCTGGCGGCTTTCTTT
CASRSGLAAFF
>14|TRBJ1-2|TRBV5-1|TRBD1|few
TGCGCCAGCAGCCCTGGACAGGGGATCGATGGCTACACCTTC
CASSPGQGIDGYTF
>14|TRBJ1-1|TRBV5-5|TRBD1|few
TGTGCCAGCAGCTTTGACAGGGCCTACACTGAAGCTTTCTTT
CASSFDRAYTEAFF
>15|TRBJ2-7|TRBV4-3|-|few
TGCGCCAGCAGCCAAGGGACTCACCCCTCCTACGAGCAGTACTTC
CASSQGTHPSYEQYF
>13|TRBJ1-1|TRBV18|-|-
TGTGCCAGCTCAACACAGGAGAACACTGAAGCTTTCTTT
CASSTQENTEAFF
>14|TRBJ2-4|TRBV20-1|TRBD2|-
TGCAGTGGTCGGGGGGGGCAGGCCAAAAACATTCAGTACTTC
CSGRGGQAKNIQYF
>18|TRBJ2-3|TRBV4-2|-|-
TGTGCCAGCAGCCCCGTGGGACTTCCCAGCCCTGGGCTGGATACGCAGTATTTT
CASSPVGLPSPGLDTQYF
>16|TRBJ2-1|TRBV19|-|few
TGTGCCAGTAGTATCACGGGACATAGAACCTACAATGAGCAGTTCTTC
CASSITGHRTYNEQFF
>14|TRBJ1-5|TRBV13|-|-
TGTGCCAGCAGCTTAGGACAGGAGGATCAGCCCCAGCATTTT
CASSLGQEDQPQHF
>16|TRBJ2-1|TRBV5-1|-|-
TGCGCCAGCAGCGCCGGGACAAATTATCCCTACAATGAGCAGTTCTTC
CASSAGTNYPYNEQFF
>18|TRBJ2-1|TRBV12-3/TRBV12-4|TRBD2|-
TGTGCCAGCAGCCGGGCTAGCGGACTCAGTCATCGCTACAATGAGCAGTTCTTC
CASSRASGLSHRYNEQFF
>12|TRBJ1-2|TRBV9|-|few
TGTGCCAGCAGCTCGGGATCCGGCGGCTACACCTTC
CASSSGSGGYTF
>17|TRBJ2-6|TRBV28|-|many
TGTGCCAGCAGGCGCTGGGGCGCCCTCTCTGGGGCCAACGTCCTGACTTTC
CASRRWGALSGANVLTF
>14|TRBJ1-2|TRBV6-5|-|few
TGTGCCAGCAGTTACGGGGGGGTTAAATATGGCTACACCTTC
CASSYGGVKYGYTF
>12|TRBJ2-2|TRBV9|-|-
TGTGCCAGCAGCGACTACACCGGGGAGCTGTTTTTT
CASSDYTGELFF
>15|TRBJ2-7|TRBV25-1|-|-
TGTGCCAGCACCCTCAAGGGGTTAGCGTACTACGAGCAGTACTTC
CASTLKGLAYYEQYF
>15|TRBJ1-1|TRBV12-3/TRBV12-4|TRBD1|few
TGTGCCAGCAGTTTCTCCGCCACAGGGGGCACTGAAGCTTTCTTT
CASSFSATGGTEAFF
>19|TRBJ2-6|TRBV6-2/TRBV6-3|-|-
TGTGCCAGCTCATATCCGCTTGCTGGGTTCCGCTCTGGGGCCAACGTCCTGACTTTC
CASSYPLAGFRSGANVLTF
>14|TRBJ2-5|TRBV12-3/TRBV12-4|TRBD1|few
TGTGCCAGCGGGACAGGCCCTTTCCAAGAGACCCAGTACTTC
CASGTGPFQETQYF
>16|TRBJ2-1|TRBV7-9|-|many
TGTGCCAGCGGCTCCCCCCCGGCGACAACGTACAATGAGCAGTTCTTC
CASGSPPATTYNEQFF
>15|TRBJ2-3|TRBV6-5|-|few
TGTGCCAGCAGTTACTCGGTCACTAGCACAGATACGCAGTATTTT
CASSYSVTSTDTQYF
>17|TRBJ2-1|TRBV29-1|-|-
TGCAGCGTTGAAGATCGTTATAGCGCGAGCTCCTACAATGAGCAGTTCTTC
CSVEDRYSASSYNEQFF
>15|TRBJ2-5|TRBV19|-|-
TGTGCCAGTAGTACCCGAATAACCATGGAGGAGACCCAGTACTTC
CASSTRITMEETQYF